The rows below give T cell receptor beta chains drawn from one sample of a study of shared clonotypes between healthy human individuals. Data came from immunoSEQ multiplex PCR; TCRdb stores just in-frame clones and leaves some out. The data show 100,000 to 120,000 clones, around two thirds seen once. The specimen sequenced was memory CD8+ T cells sorted from blood. All receptors come from a woman aged 25 to 39 in good health. CDR3s include the opening cysteine and the closing phenylalanine or tryptophan. D genes are given only for firm matches. Only part of the rows carry a size: once, few, many, or a class if the clone is expanded.

TGTGCCAGTAGTCGCAGACTAGCGGGCACCTACAATGAGCAGTTCTTC	CASSRRLAGTYNEQFF	TRBV19	TRBJ2-1	TRBD2	once
TGTGCCAGCAGTGCTGGGGGGATGTCCTACGAGCAGTACTTC	CASSAGGMSYEQYF	TRBV7-2	TRBJ2-7	-	-
TGTGCCAGCAGCGGATTAGCGGGAGGGCTCTCAAACCAAGAGACCCAGTACTTC	CASSGLAGGLSNQETQYF	TRBV25-1	TRBJ2-5	TRBD2	many
TGTGCCATAGCGGGAGAGAGCAACATTCAGTACTTC	CAIAGESNIQYF	TRBV19	TRBJ2-4	TRBD2	few
TGTGCCAGCAGTTCTATAGCGGGAGGGCCTTGGCCTGAGCAGTACTTC	CASSSIAGGPWPEQYF	TRBV11-2	TRBJ2-7	TRBD2	-
TGTGCCAGCAGTTCCCTAGGACTAGCGGGACGCTCCTACGAGCAGTACTTC	CASSSLGLAGRSYEQYF	TRBV28	TRBJ2-7	TRBD2	-
TGTGCCAGCAGTTTTCGAGGGGGCGCTGGAAACACCATATATTTT	CASSFRGGAGNTIYF	TRBV27	TRBJ1-3	TRBD1	-
TGTGCCAGCAGTCTAGCGGGAGGGTACAATGAGCAGTTCTTC	CASSLAGGYNEQFF	TRBV11-3	TRBJ2-1	TRBD2	once
TGTGCCAGCAGTTACTCCGGGATCGGGGAGCTGTTTTTT	CASSYSGIGELFF	TRBV6-5	TRBJ2-2	-	once
TGTGCCAGCGGTGAGCAGGGGGATTCCCTCAGCGAGCAGTACTTC	CASGEQGDSLSEQYF	TRBV6-6	TRBJ2-7	TRBD1	-
TGTGCCAGCAGTGAAGATGGGGGTAACATTTACGAGCAGTTCTTC	CASSEDGGNIYEQFF	TRBV2	TRBJ2-1	-	-
TGTGCCAGCGATCTGCGGGGCGGGGGCTACGAGCAGTACTTC	CASDLRGGGYEQYF	TRBV28	TRBJ2-7	TRBD2	-
TGTGCCAGCAGTTTAACAGGTACCTCCTACGAGCAGTACTTC	CASSLTGTSYEQYF	TRBV27	TRBJ2-7	-	-
TGCGCCAGCAGCTCCCCGGGGGCGGGCACCGGGGAGCTGTTTTTT	CASSSPGAGTGELFF	TRBV5-1	TRBJ2-2	-	once
TGTGCCAGCTCACCAAATTTTCGGCGGCCCACCGGGGAGCTGTTTTTT	CASSPNFRRPTGELFF	TRBV18	TRBJ2-2	-	-
TGTGCCAGCAACCCCCAAGGGCGCGAGCAGTACTTC	CASNPQGREQYF	TRBV28	TRBJ2-7	-	-
TGCGCCAGCAACCTAGCGGGAGTCACGGCCTACAATGAGCAGTTCTTC	CASNLAGVTAYNEQFF	TRBV5-1	TRBJ2-1	TRBD2	-
TGTGCCAGTAGTATTGTCTTGGGTGGTTACAATGAGCAGTTCTTC	CASSIVLGGYNEQFF	TRBV19	TRBJ2-1	-	-
TGTGCCAGCTCACCACTCGGCACGCGCTCTGGAAACACCATATATTTT	CASSPLGTRSGNTIYF	TRBV18	TRBJ1-3	-	-
TGTGCCACCAGCAGTTGGACAGGGGGCCAAGAGACCCAGTACTTC	CATSSWTGGQETQYF	TRBV15	TRBJ2-5	TRBD1	-
TGTGCCAGCAGCCTTGGGGGCGGGAGCGATGAGCAGTTCTTC	CASSLGGGSDEQFF	TRBV9	TRBJ2-1	-	few
TGTGCCAGCAGCTACGGACACTTTGCTGATACCTTC	CASSYGHFADTF	TRBV28	TRBJ1-2	-	-
TGTGCCAGCAGTAAAATCGCGCGGCTCCCCTACGAGCAGTACTTC	CASSKIARLPYEQYF	TRBV28	TRBJ2-7	-	-
TGTGCCAGCAGTGGGAGGCTCCAAGAGACCCAGTACTTC	CASSGRLQETQYF	TRBV2	TRBJ2-5	-	-
TGCGCCATCGCCGATGACAGGAACACTGAAGCTTTCTTT	CAIADDRNTEAFF	TRBV10-2	TRBJ1-1	-	-
TGCAGTGCTAGGGAGGGAGGTGACTACACCTTC	CSAREGGDYTF	TRBV20-1	TRBJ1-2	-	-
TGTGCCAGCAGCAACCCTCGGGACAGGTCCTACGAGCAGTACTTC	CASSNPRDRSYEQYF	TRBV7-9	TRBJ2-7	TRBD1	-
TGTGCCAGCAGCCCTGGGGGGGATGAGCAGTTCTTC	CASSPGGDEQFF	TRBV6-6	TRBJ2-1	TRBD2	-
TGTGCCTCCAGGGCAGGAGCATCCTACGAGCAGTACTTC	CASRAGASYEQYF	TRBV6-1	TRBJ2-7	-	-
TGTGCCAGCAGCGTTCGGGTAGTGAGCTACGAGCAGTACTTC	CASSVRVVSYEQYF	TRBV28	TRBJ2-7	-	many
TGTGCCAGCAGCTTAGGGACTAGGCTCGGCGAGCAGTACTTC	CASSLGTRLGEQYF	TRBV7-2	TRBJ2-7	TRBD2	-
TGTGCCAGCAGAACTAGAGGACAGGGGTCTTCTGGGGCCAACGTCCTGACTTTC	CASRTRGQGSSGANVLTF	TRBV7-9	TRBJ2-6	TRBD1	-
TGTGCCAGCAGTTTGGGGACTAGCGACTACAATGAGCAGTTCTTC	CASSLGTSDYNEQFF	TRBV28	TRBJ2-1	TRBD2	-
TGTGCCAGCTCACCACACCGGGAGGCCTACGAGCAGTACTTC	CASSPHREAYEQYF	TRBV18	TRBJ2-7	TRBD2	-
TGTGCCAGCAGTGAATATGTGGAGGGACGCGAGCAGTACTTC	CASSEYVEGREQYF	TRBV25-1	TRBJ2-7	-	many
TGTGCCAGCAGCTTGGTAGGGGCCACCTACGAGCAGTACTTC	CASSLVGATYEQYF	TRBV5-5	TRBJ2-7	-	-
TGCATATATCGACAGGGGCGGACCAAAGATACGCAGTATTTT	CIYRQGRTKDTQYF	TRBV29-1	TRBJ2-3	TRBD1	-
TGTGCCAGCAGTTTTATGGCGGGAGTAGGCGCAGATACGCAGTATTTT	CASSFMAGVGADTQYF	TRBV27	TRBJ2-3	TRBD2	-
TGTGCCAGCACCCCCGGCAGGGGTTGGCCGGAAAACACCATATATTTT	CASTPGRGWPENTIYF	TRBV7-6	TRBJ1-3	-	-
TGCAGCGTTGACCCTACAGGGGGCAGTGGAGAGACCCAGTACTTC	CSVDPTGGSGETQYF	TRBV29-1	TRBJ2-5	TRBD1	-